This T cell receptor (beta chain) was obtained from a study of blood T cells in healthy people across ages (dated by TCRdb to the mid-2010s). As for the study more broadly: In model experiments, template switching captured about one uniquely barcoded TCR beta cDNA molecule for every two T cells. Two additional independent replicas of 1 million unique cDNA reads from the same blood draw were analyzed for two donors (one aged 18 to 30 and one aged 80 or older). The donors were split into four age groups: young (average about 15 years), middle-aged (roughly 39), aged (62) and long-lived (roughly 80). To track age-related changes in TCR beta repertoire diversity, the study relied on deep sequencing normalized with unique cDNA molecular identifiers. Donors of different ages were randomly distributed across sequencing lanes to avoid experimental bias. Here is what the overall study found, with its caveats: A strong correlation was found between observed TCR beta diversity and the percentage of naive T cells measured by flow cytometry. Estimates of total diversity based on one million sequenced T cells were considered lower bounds and underestimates. Donor CMV infection status was unknown, potentially confounding age-related changes in expanded clonotypes. Since profiling was done on bulk unsorted PBMCs, naive and antigen-experienced compartments could not be conclusively compared. Compared with the aged group, the long-lived group had more naive CD4+ T cells, fewer expanded clones and increased TCR diversity, suggesting age selection. Observed TCR beta diversity per million T cells fell roughly linearly with age, and a significant reduction was already apparent by age around 40.

The library was obtained by 5' RACE. Instrument on record: Illumina HiSeq 2500. The second PCR ran for about 7 to 11 cycles and used a J-beta primer mix along with a sample-barcoded 5' primer. A template-switch 5' adaptor carrying 12 random nucleotides introduced a unique molecular identifier onto each TCR beta cDNA molecule. Each sample yielded at least 3 million CDR3-containing paired-end reads. All of the RNA was converted into first-strand cDNA using the Mint cDNA synthesis kit, with a TRBC-specific oligonucleotide serving as the primer. After uracil-DNA glycosylase treatment, a first 18-cycle PCR used universal primers M1SS and BC2_uni_R on all cDNA. In the paper's pipeline: For normalization, 1 million high-quality reads were randomly selected from each sample, with every read carrying a distinct molecular identifier. Instead of being binned into consensus sequences, reads that shared molecular identifiers were thrown out. MiTCR, run with a Q25 quality threshold and the strictest error-elimination algorithm, handled CDR3 identification, clonotype clustering and error correction. A nonparametric unseen species model with Euler transformation was used to estimate lower-bound total TCR beta diversity. TCRdb applied fastp at Q25 and MiXCR to the public reads, then kept only in-frame beta chains. Each entry is one CDR3 protein sequence, shown with its most common DNA and genes. These V and J calls derive from TCRdb rather than the authors' analysis. For this sample the table gives over 950,000 distinct CDR3 sequences, of which around 54% were detected only once. Clones ranked in the top ten supply roughly 23% of the sample.

The donors were roughly 39 Caucasian individuals from Russia, aged roughly 6 to 100 years, who were systemically healthy. Each donor gave around 9.8 milliliters of peripheral blood, collected into EDTA-treated Vacutainer tubes. Ficoll-Paque density-gradient centrifugation was used to isolate PBMCs, with at least 6 million per sample. Total RNA was extracted from PBMCs with Trizol reagent, with at least 5 micrograms obtained per sample. The percentages of naive CD45RAhigh/CD27high T cells were determined by flow cytometry on a PBMC aliquot from every donor. The CDR3 numbers 15 residues from cysteine through phenylalanine. Here the CDR3 DNA is all that survives: 45 bases in frame from base 1. V lost 5 bases and J lost 5 bases; the stretch between them is 15 bases long. From a lookup of the germline V gene, CDR1 and CDR2 are SGHAT and FQNNGV. Of note for this clonotype: Its antigen remains unidentified. No base quality information exists; no much larger clone differs at one position.

The rearrangement combines TRBV11-2 with TRBJ2-2, and perhaps TRBD2 as D gene, on 6 matching bases. Input material: blood. The clonotype was recovered from a woman aged 55-69 years in good health. CDR3 loop: CASSPARRETGELFF. The nucleotide sequence is TGTGCCAGCAGCCCCGCCAGGCGGGAAACCGGGGAGCTGTTTTTT.